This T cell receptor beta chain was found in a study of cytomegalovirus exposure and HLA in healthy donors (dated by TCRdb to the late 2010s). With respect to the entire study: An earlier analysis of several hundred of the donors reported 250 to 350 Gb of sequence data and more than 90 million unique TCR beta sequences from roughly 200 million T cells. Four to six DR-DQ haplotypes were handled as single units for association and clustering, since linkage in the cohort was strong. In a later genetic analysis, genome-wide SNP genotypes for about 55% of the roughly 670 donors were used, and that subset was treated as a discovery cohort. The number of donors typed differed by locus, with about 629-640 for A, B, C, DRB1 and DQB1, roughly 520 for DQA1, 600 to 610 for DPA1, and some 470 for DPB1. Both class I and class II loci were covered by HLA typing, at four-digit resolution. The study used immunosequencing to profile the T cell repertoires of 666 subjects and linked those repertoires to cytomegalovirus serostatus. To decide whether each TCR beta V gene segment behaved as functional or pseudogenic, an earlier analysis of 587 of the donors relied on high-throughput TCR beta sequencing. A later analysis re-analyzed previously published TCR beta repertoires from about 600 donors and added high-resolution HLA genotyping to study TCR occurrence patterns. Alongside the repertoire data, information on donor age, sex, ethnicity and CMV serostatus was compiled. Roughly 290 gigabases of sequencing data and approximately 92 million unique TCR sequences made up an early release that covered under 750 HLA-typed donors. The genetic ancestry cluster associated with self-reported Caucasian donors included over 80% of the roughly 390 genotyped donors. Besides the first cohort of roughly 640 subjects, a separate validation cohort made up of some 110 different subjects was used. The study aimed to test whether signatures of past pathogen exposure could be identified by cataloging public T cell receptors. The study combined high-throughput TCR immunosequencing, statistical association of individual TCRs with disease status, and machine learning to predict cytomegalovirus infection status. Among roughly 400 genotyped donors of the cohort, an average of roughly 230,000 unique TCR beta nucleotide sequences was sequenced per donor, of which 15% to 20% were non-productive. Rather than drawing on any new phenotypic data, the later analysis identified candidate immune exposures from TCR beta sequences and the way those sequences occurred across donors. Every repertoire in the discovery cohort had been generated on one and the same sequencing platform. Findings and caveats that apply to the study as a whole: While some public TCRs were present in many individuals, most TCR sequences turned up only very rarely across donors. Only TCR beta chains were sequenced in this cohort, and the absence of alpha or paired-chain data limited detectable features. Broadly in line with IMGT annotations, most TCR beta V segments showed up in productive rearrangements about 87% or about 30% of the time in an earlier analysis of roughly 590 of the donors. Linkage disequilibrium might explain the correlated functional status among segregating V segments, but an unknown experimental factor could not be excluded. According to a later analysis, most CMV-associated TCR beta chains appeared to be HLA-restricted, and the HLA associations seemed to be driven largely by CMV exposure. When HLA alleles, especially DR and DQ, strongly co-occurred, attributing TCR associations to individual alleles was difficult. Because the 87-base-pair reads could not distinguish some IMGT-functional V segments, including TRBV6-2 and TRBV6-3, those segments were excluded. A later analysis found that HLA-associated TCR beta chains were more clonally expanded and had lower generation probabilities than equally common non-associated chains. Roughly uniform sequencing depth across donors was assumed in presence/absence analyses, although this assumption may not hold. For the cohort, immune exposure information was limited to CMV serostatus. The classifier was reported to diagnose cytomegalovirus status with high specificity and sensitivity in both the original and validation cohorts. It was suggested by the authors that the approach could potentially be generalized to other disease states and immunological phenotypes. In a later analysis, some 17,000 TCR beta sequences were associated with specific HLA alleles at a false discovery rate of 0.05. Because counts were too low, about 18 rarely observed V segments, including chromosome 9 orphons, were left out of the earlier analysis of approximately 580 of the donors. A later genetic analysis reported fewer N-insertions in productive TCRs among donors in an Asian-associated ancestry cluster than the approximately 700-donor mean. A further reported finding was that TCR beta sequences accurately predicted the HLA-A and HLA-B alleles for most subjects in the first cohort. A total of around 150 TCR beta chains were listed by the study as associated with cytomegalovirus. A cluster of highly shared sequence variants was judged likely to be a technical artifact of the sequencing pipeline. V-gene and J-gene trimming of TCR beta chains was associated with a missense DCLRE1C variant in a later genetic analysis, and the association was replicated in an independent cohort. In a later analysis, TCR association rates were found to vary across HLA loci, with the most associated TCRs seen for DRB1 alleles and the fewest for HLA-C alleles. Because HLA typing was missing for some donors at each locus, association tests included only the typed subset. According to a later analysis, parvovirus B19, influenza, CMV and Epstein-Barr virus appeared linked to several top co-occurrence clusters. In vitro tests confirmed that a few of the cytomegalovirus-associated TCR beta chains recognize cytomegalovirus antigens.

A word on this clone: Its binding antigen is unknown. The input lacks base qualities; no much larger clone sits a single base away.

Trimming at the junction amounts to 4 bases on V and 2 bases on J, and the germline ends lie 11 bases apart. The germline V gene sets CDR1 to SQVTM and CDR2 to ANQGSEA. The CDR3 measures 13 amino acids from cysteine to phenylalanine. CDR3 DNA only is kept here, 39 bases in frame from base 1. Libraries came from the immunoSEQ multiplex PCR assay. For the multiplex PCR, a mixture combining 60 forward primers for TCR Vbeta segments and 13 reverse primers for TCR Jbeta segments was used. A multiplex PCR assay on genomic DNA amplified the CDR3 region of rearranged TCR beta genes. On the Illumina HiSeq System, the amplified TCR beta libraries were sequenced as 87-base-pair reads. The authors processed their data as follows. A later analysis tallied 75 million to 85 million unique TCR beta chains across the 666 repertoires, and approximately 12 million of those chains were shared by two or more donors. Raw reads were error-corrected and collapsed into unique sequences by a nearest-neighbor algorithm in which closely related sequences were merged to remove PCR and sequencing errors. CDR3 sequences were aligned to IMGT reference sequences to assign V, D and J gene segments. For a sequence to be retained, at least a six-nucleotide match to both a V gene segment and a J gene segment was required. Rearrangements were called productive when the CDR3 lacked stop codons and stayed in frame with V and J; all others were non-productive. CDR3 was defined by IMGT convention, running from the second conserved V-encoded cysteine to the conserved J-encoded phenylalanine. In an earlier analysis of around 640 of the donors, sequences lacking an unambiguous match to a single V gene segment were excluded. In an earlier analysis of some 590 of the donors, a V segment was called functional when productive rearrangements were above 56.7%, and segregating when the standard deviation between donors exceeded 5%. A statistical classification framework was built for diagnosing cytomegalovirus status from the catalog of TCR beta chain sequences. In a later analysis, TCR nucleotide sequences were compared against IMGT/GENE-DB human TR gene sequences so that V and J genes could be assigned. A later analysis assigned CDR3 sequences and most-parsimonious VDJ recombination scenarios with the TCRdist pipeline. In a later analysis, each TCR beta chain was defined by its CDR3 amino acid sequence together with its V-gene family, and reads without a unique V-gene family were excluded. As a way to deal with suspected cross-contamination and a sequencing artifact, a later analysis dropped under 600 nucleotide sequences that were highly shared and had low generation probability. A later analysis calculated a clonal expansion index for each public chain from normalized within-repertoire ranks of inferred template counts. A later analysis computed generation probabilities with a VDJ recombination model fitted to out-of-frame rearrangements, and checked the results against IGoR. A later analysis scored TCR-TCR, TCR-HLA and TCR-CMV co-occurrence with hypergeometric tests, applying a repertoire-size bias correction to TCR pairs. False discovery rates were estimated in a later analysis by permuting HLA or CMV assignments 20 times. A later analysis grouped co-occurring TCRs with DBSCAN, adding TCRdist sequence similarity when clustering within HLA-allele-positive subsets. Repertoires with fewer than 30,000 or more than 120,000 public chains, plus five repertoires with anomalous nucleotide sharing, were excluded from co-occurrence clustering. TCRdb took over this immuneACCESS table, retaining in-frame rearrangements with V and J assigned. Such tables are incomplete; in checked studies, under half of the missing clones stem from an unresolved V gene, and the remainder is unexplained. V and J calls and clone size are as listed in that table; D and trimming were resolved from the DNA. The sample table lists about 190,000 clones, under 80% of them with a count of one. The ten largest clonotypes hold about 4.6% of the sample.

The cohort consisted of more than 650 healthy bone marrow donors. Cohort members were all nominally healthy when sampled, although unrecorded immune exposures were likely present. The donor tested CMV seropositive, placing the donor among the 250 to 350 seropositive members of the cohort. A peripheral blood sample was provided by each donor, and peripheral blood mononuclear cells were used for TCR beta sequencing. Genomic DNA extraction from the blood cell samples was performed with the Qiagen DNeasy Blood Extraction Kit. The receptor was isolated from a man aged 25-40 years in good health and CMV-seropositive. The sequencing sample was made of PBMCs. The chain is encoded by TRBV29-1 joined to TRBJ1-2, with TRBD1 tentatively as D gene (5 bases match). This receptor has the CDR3 CSVGAGLNYGYTF. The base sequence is TGCAGCGTTGGGGCGGGACTCAACTATGGCTACACCTTC.